The 14 T cell receptor beta chains reported below all come from one sample, sequenced in a study of cytomegalovirus exposure and HLA in healthy donors. With 60 Vbeta and 13 Jbeta primers, the PCR was carried out. Using immunoSEQ multiplex PCR, the repertoire was profiled, and TCRdb retains in-frame clones only, with some absent. The sample table sets out 200,000 to 250,000 clones. The sequenced sample consisted of PBMCs. All receptors derive from a woman aged 30 to 39 in good health and CMV-seropositive.

The chain recombines TRBV18 with TRBJ1-5, with 8 bases fitting TRBD1. Germline V gene sequence: CDR1 KGHSH, CDR2 LQKENI. Trimming cost V 2 bases and J 4 bases; bases outside gene matches: 4. CDR3 length: 15 residues. CDR3 coding DNA: TGTGCCAGCTCACCAACCGGACAGGGAAATCAGCCCCAGCATTTT. As protein: CASSPTGQGNQPQHF.

V and J are TRBV13 and TRBJ1-1; 7 bases map to TRBD1. V lost 5 bases, J lost 1 base, and 13 bases stayed unmatched. This CDR3 contains 17 residues. Germline-derived CDR1 and CDR2 are PRHDT and FYEKMQ (reference sequence). The CDR3 reads CASSTRLEGAGNTEAFF. CDR3 DNA sequence: TGTGCCAGCAGCACAAGGCTGGAGGGGGCTGGGAACACTGAAGCTTTCTTT.

The chain joins TRBV4-3 to TRBJ2-3, with 10 positions matching TRBD2. V shed 2 bases, J shed 4 bases, and the junction held 18 bases outside the gene matches. The CDR3 extends over 20 amino acids. Germline values: CDR1 LGHNA, CDR2 YSLEER. The CDR3 spells CASSQPNELLAGDVADTQYF. CDR3 bases: TGCGCCAGCAGCCAACCCAACGAACTTCTAGCGGGAGACGTGGCAGATACGCAGTATTTT.

The chain employs TRBV4-3 and TRBJ1-4; unclear D gene. Trimming pared 1 base from V and 10 bases from J, leaving 13 bases between. CDR1 and CDR2 from the germline V gene are LGHNA and YSLEER. This CDR3 comprises 14 residues. The CDR3 nucleotides are TGCGCCAGCAGCCAAGGTTCTAAGGGAGGAAAACTGTTTTTT. It codes for CASSQGSKGGKLFF.

V gene TRBV5-5 combines with J gene TRBJ2-7, with D perhaps matching TRBD2 (7 bases). Trimming removed 3 bases from V and 0 bases from J, with 16 bases in between. CDR1 SGHKS and CDR2 YYEKEE come from the germline V gene (reference sequence). The CDR3 length is 16 residues. The CDR3 here is CASSSQGGNPSYEQYF. Here the CDR3 DNA reads TGTGCCAGCAGCTCACAGGGAGGGAACCCCTCCTACGAGCAGTACTTC. The whole variable domain, filled in from reference TRBV5-5 and TRBJ2-7, reads DAGVTQSPTHLIKTRGQQVTLRCSPISGHKSVSWYQQVLGQGPQFIFQYYEKEERGRGNFPDRFSARQFPNYSSELNVNALLLGDSALYLCASSSQGGNPSYEQYFGPGTRLTVT.

The CDR3 nucleotides read TGTGCCAGCAGCTTAGGACGGGGGTCCTACGAGCAGTACTTC. Residues: CASSLGRGSYEQYF. The chain recombines TRBV7-2 with TRBJ2-7; weak D call: TRBD2 (6 bases). The germline gives CDR1 SGHTA, CDR2 FQGNSA. The CDR3 consists of 14 residues. Trimming shortened V by 1 base and J by 1 base, and 8 bases separated the two germline ends.

The rearrangement joins TRBV25-1 to TRBJ2-5; 10 bases line up with TRBD2. V shed 3 bases and J 5 bases; nucleotides not matched to a gene: 6. CDR1 and CDR2 (germline): MGHDK, SYGVNS. This CDR3 is built from 15 residues. CDR3 loop: CASSEGSGGPETQYF. CDR3 nucleotides: TGTGCCAGCAGTGAGGGTAGCGGGGGGCCTGAGACCCAGTACTTC. The full variable domain, with the rest looked up from reference TRBV25-1 and TRBJ2-5, is EADIYQTPRYLVIGTGKKITLECSQTMGHDKMYWYQQDPGMELHLIHYSYGVNSTEKGDLSSESTVSRIRTEHFPLTLESARPSHTSQYLCASSEGSGGPETQYFGPGTRLLVL.

CDR3 DNA: TGTGCCAGTAGTATAGGAGAAACAGGGGGCTTGGAGACCCAGTACTTC. Residues: CASSIGETGGLETQYF. The chain recombines TRBV19 with TRBJ2-5; 9 bases map to TRBD1. Germline assignment: CDR1 LNHDA and CDR2 SQIVND (reference sequence). The junction had 8 bases not matched to a gene; V was cut back by 1 base and J by 5 bases. This CDR3 spans 16 amino acids.

V is TRBV29-1 and J is TRBJ1-5; 11 bases map to TRBD1. The CDR3 covers 13 residues. Germline V gene data show CDR1 as SQVTM and CDR2 as ANQGSEA. V shed 6 bases, J shed 10 bases, and the junction held 8 bases outside the gene matches. The DNA for the CDR3 is TGCAGCGTGGGGGACAGGGGGGGTAGACCCCAGCATTTT. The encoded protein is CSVGDRGGRPQHF.

The genes are TRBV15 and TRBJ2-7; 7 bases are a match to TRBD2. Looked up from germline, CDR1 is LNHNV and CDR2 is YYDKDF (reference sequence). The CDR3 totals 13 residues. V shed 2 bases, J shed 7 bases, and the junction held 5 bases outside the gene matches. The CDR3 loop is CATSRSLAEEQYF. In nucleotides, the CDR3 is TGTGCCACCAGCAGATCCCTAGCGGAAGAGCAGTACTTC.

This chain links TRBV7-2 with TRBJ2-7; 7 nucleotides agree with TRBD2. The CDR3 has 15 residues. CDR1 and CDR2 (germline): SGHTA, FQGNSA. V lost 1 base and J lost 2; bases outside the gene matches: 5. The CDR3 nucleotides read TGTGCCAGCAGCTTAGGGGCTAGCGGAACCTACGAGCAGTACTTC. Its translation: CASSLGASGTYEQYF.

This CDR3 reads CASSLREGEQFF. The DNA for the CDR3 is TGTGCCAGCAGCTTGCGGGAGGGTGAGCAGTTCTTC. The V gene is TRBV7-2, the J gene TRBJ2-1, with 9 nucleotides matching TRBD2. Trimming took 3 bases from V and 9 from J; bases not matched to a gene: 0. Germline V gene lookup returns CDR1 SGHTA and CDR2 FQGNSA. The CDR3 has 12 residues.

This sequence joins TRBV29-1 and TRBJ1-2, with D perhaps TRBD1 (5 bases). Germline CDR1 SQVTM, CDR2 ANQGSEA. Trimming shortened V by 2 bases and J by 6 bases, and 22 bases separated the two germline ends. The CDR3 contains 16 residues. CDR3 nucleotides: TGCAGCGTTGAACGGGGGGTAGTGACGACACGGGATGGCTACACCTTC. It translates to CSVERGVVTTRDGYTF.

V and J are TRBV2 and TRBJ2-1; no definite D call. With 3 bases removed from V and 4 bases from J, the gap between germline ends came to 7 bases. CDR1 is SNHLY, CDR2 FYNNEI, per germline. CDR3 size: 13 residues. The CDR3 nucleotides read TGTGCCAGCAGTGATGAGGTATACAATGAGCAGTTCTTC. It specifies CASSDEVYNEQFF.